The 24 T cell receptor beta chains listed next were all sequenced from one sample in a study of blood T cell repertoires in COVID-19. Using immunoSEQ multiplex PCR, the repertoire was profiled, and TCRdb retains in-frame clones only, with some absent. Here the sample spans around 84,000 clones, about 78% being singletons. The source material was peripheral blood. These TCRs come from a man aged 60 to 75 with COVID-19, enrolled during active disease.

The rearrangement links TRBV19 to TRBJ2-7, with TRBD2 matching over 12 bases. CDR1 and CDR2 from the germline V gene are LNHDA and SQIVND (reference sequence). V was clipped by 6 bases and J by 2 bases; unmatched bases: 5. CDR3 length: 15 residues. CDR3 nucleotide sequence: TGTGCCAGTAGCTATCGGACTAGCGGGGCCTACGAGCAGTACTTC. It yields the protein CASSYRTSGAYEQYF.

The chain combines TRBV4-2 with TRBJ1-4; no firm D call. Per the germline V gene, CDR1 is LGHNA and CDR2 is YNFKEQ. The CDR3 covers 13 residues. Between the trimmed V and J ends, which lost 4 bases and 8 bases, there was a span of 11 bases. The DNA for the CDR3 is TGTGCCAGCAGCCGAAACAAGGAGGAAAAACTGTTTTTT. It yields the protein CASSRNKEEKLFF.

CDR3 coding DNA: TGCAGCGTCGACGGCTCTAGCTCCTACGAGCAGTACTTC. It yields the protein CSVDGSSSYEQYF. The chain has TRBV29-1 and TRBJ2-7; D uncertain. V was pared by 6 bases and J by 0 bases, with 12 bases between. The CDR3 runs to 13 residues. The germline CDR1 and CDR2 sequences are SQVTM and ANQGSEA.

The genes are TRBV9 and TRBJ2-7; tentatively, D is TRBD1 (6 bases). The CDR3 spans 14 residues. CDR1 and CDR2 (germline): SGDLS, YYNGEE. The V gene lost 2 bases and the J gene lost 3 bases, with 12 bases spanning the gap. The CDR3 spells CASSVAQGGYEQYF. Here the CDR3 DNA reads TGTGCCAGCAGCGTGGCACAGGGTGGCTACGAGCAGTACTTC. Based on the CDR3 plus reference TRBV9 and TRBJ2-7, the full variable domain is DSGVTQTPKHLITATGQRVTLRCSPRSGDLSVYWYQQSLDQGLQFLIQYYNGEERAKGNILERFSAQQFPDLHSELNLSSLELGDSALYFCASSVAQGGYEQYFGPGTRLTVT.

This clone has just one count. The chain joins TRBV5-1 to TRBJ2-2, with 8 bases fitting TRBD2. Germline V gene data show CDR1 as SGHRS and CDR2 as YFSETQ. With V trimmed by 2 bases and J by 6 bases, 12 bases remained unmatched. The CDR3 consists of 17 residues. The CDR3 region has the DNA TGCGCCAGCAGCTTTGGAGTAGGACTAGCTAAACCCGGGGAGCTGTTTTTT. This gives the protein CASSFGVGLAKPGELFF.

The chain is built from TRBV3-1 (or the pseudogene TRBV3-2) and TRBJ1-5; unclear D gene. In germline, CDR1 is LGHDT, CDR2 YNNKEL (reference sequence). This CDR3 comprises 15 residues. V lost 1 base and J 7 bases, leaving 14 bases between the germline ends. The CDR3 loop reads CASSQGPGFGQPQHF. The CDR3 DNA reads TGTGCCAGCAGCCAAGGTCCTGGGTTCGGGCAGCCCCAGCATTTT.

The chain has TRBV5-1 and TRBJ1-1; no clear D. CDR3 size: 14 residues. Trimming left V 2 bases short and J 0 bases short, with 8 bases between. Germline CDR1 and CDR2: SGHRS and YFSETQ. CDR3 DNA sequence: TGCGCCAGCAGCTTAAACAGTATGAACACTGAAGCTTTCTTT. Protein sequence: CASSLNSMNTEAFF.

The rearrangement uses TRBV27 and TRBJ2-1; D remains unclear. This CDR3 region has 11 residues. V lost 6 bases, J lost 7 bases, and 7 bases lay in between. In germline, CDR1 is MNHEY, CDR2 SMNVEV (reference sequence). The CDR3 spells CASSGWNEQFF. CDR3 DNA: TGTGCCAGCAGCGGGTGGAATGAGCAGTTCTTC.

The V gene is TRBV5-6, the J gene TRBJ1-2, with TRBD1 matching over 7 bases. CDR3 length equals 13 residues. V dropped 4 bases and J dropped 3; count of bases not matched to a gene: 3. Germline values: CDR1 SGHDT, CDR2 YYEEEE. The CDR3 sequence: CASSQDRDYGYTF. In nucleotides, the CDR3 is TGTGCCAGCAGCCAAGACAGGGACTATGGCTACACCTTC.

The chain combines TRBV11-3 with TRBJ2-7, with 9 bases fitting TRBD1. The CDR3 spans 15 residues. Germline V CDR1 and CDR2: SGHNT, YENEEA. The junction had 7 bases not matched to a gene; V was cut back by 5 bases and J by 2 bases. CDR3 sequence (DNA): TGTGCCAGCAGCCCCCAAGGACAGGGGACCTACGAGCAGTACTTC. Amino acid sequence: CASSPQGQGTYEQYF. Using reference TRBV11-3 and TRBJ2-7 for the parts outside the CDR3, the full variable domain is EAGVVQSPRYKIIEKKQPVAFWCNPISGHNTLYWYLQNLGQGPELLIRYENEEAVDDSQLPKDRFSAERLKGVDSTLKIQPAELGDSAVYLCASSPQGQGTYEQYFGPGTRLTVT.

V gene TRBV2 combines with J gene TRBJ1-2; 7 nucleotides agree with TRBD1. The V and J ends lost 2 bases and 4 bases, in that order; junction bases with no gene match: 7. This CDR3 spans 15 amino acids. The germline gives CDR1 SNHLY, CDR2 FYNNEI. The CDR3 nucleotides read TGTGCCAGCAGTGAAAACACAGGGGCGGTCTATGGCTACACCTTC. Its protein product is CASSENTGAVYGYTF.

This clone was seen more than once but under ten times. The chain has TRBV9 and TRBJ1-4; 10 bases are a match to TRBD1. This CDR3 region has 16 residues. Germline V CDR1 and CDR2: SGDLS, YYNGEE. Losses at the gene ends were 4 bases for V and 3 bases for J; bases not matched to a gene: 6. CDR3 region: CASSPGQGGSNEKLFF. The DNA for the CDR3 is TGTGCCAGCAGCCCTGGACAGGGGGGATCTAATGAAAAACTGTTTTTT.

The rearrangement links TRBV7-2 to TRBJ2-3; D is undetermined. V lost 5 bases to trimming and J lost 0 bases, with 15 bases between them. The CDR3 contains 16 residues. Germline V CDR1 and CDR2: SGHTA, FQGNSA. The CDR3 DNA sequence: TGTGCCAGCAGCCCCGGGTCCTCAAGGAGCACAGATACGCAGTATTTT. This gives the protein CASSPGSSRSTDTQYF.

This chain uses TRBV18 with TRBJ1-1; D is possibly TRBD1 (6 bases). The V gene's germline CDR1 is KGHSH and CDR2 LQKENI. The CDR3 is 15 residues long. Trimming cost V 3 bases and J 3 bases, with 14 bases left between them. CDR3 DNA: TGTGCCAGCTCACCCTCTACAGGGTGGGACACTGAAGCTTTCTTT. Protein product: CASSPSTGWDTEAFF.

The chain joins TRBV15 to TRBJ1-1; TRBD1 matches at 10 bases. V lost 5 bases to trimming and J lost 5 bases; unmatched junction nucleotides: 8. The CDR3 is made up of 15 amino acids. Germline V gene data show CDR1 as LNHNV and CDR2 as YYDKDF (reference sequence). The CDR3, as DNA: TGTGCCACCAGCGGAATTCCGGGACAGGGGACTGAAGCTTTCTTT. It encodes CATSGIPGQGTEAFF.

This chain connects TRBV6-5 to TRBJ1-1; D possibly corresponds to TRBD1 (5 bases). The germline CDR1 and CDR2 sequences are MNHEY and SVGAGI. This CDR3 contains 13 residues. The germline V and J ends were trimmed by 6 bases and 1 base, with 9 bases remaining between them. The chain's CDR3 is CASSRQWNTEAFF. For the CDR3, the DNA is TGTGCCAGCAGCAGACAGTGGAACACTGAAGCTTTCTTT.

This chain uses TRBV4-1 with TRBJ1-1; D is possibly TRBD1 (5 bases). The V gene lost 8 bases and the J gene lost 7 bases, with 14 bases spanning the gap. Germline loops: CDR1 MGHRA, CDR2 YSYEKL. The CDR3 spans 12 residues. The CDR3 sequence: CASQGGWGEAFF. CDR3 DNA sequence: TGCGCCAGCCAGGGAGGATGGGGTGAAGCTTTCTTT.

The chain links TRBV27 to TRBJ1-6; TRBD1 matches at 9 bases. Germline V gene lookup returns CDR1 MNHEY and CDR2 SMNVEV (reference sequence). The CDR3 has 17 residues. After removal of 5 bases from V and 3 bases from J, the junction contained 8 bases not matched to a gene. The CDR3 coding sequence is TGTGCCAGCAGTCTCACCGGGACAGGGATCTATAATTCACCCCTCCACTTT. It specifies CASSLTGTGIYNSPLHF.

J is TRBJ2-7 and V is TRBV15, with D tentatively TRBD1 (5 bases). The CDR3 extends over 15 amino acids. Between the trimmed V and J ends, which lost 3 bases and 3 bases, there was a span of 15 bases. CDR1 is LNHNV, CDR2 YYDKDF, per germline (reference sequence). The CDR3 nucleotides read TGTGCCACCAGCAGGACCATCGGCCAGGGCTACGAGCAGTACTTC. Residues: CATSRTIGQGYEQYF.

The chain recombines TRBV2 with TRBJ1-2, with 7 nucleotides matching TRBD1. After removal of 7 bases from V and 7 bases from J, the junction contained 15 bases not matched to a gene. This CDR3 is 15 amino acids long. In germline, CDR1 is SNHLY, CDR2 FYNNEI. CDR3 amino acids: CASKLTGSGPAGYTF. The CDR3, as DNA: TGTGCCAGCAAATTGACAGGGAGCGGTCCAGCTGGCTACACCTTC.

In its sample, this clone was seen once. The rearrangement joins TRBV6-5 to TRBJ2-4; D is perhaps TRBD2 (5 bases). With 4 bases removed from V and 0 bases from J, the gap between germline ends came to 13 bases. Germline CDR1 reads MNHEY; CDR2 reads SVGAGI. The CDR3 sequence is 16 residues long. In DNA form, the CDR3 reads TGTGCCAGCAGTTCCGGGGATGCCTTAGCCAAAAACATTCAGTACTTC. Translating gives CASSSGDALAKNIQYF.

Regarding this clone: The sample carries other DNA sequences with the same CDR3. The genes are TRBV5-4 and TRBJ1-2; 9 bases align to TRBD1. CDR1 and CDR2 from the germline V gene are SGHNT and YYREEE (reference sequence). Trimming cost V 0 bases and J 3 bases; bases outside gene matches: 0. The length of the CDR3 is 14 residues. Here the CDR3 DNA reads TGTGCCAGCAGCTTGGGGGACAGGGACTATGGCTACACCTTC. Translating gives CASSLGDRDYGYTF. The complete variable domain, with remaining parts taken from reference TRBV5-4 and TRBJ1-2, reads ETGVTQSPTHLIKTRGQQVTLRCSSQSGHNTVSWYQQALGQGPQFIFQYYREEENGRGNFPPRFSGLQFPNYSSELNVNALELDDSALYLCASSLGDRDYGYTFGSGTRLTVV.

The V call is TRBV6-1, the J call TRBJ1-2, with 7 positions matching TRBD1. The J segment lost 7 bases and the V segment lost 0 bases, leaving 2 bases of the junction unmatched. Germline V lookup: CDR1 MNHNS, CDR2 SASEGT. The CDR3 has 13 residues. In DNA form, the CDR3 reads TGTGCCAGCAGTGAAGCCTACAGGGGTGGCTACACCTTC. It specifies CASSEAYRGGYTF.

V usage is TRBV13 and J usage is TRBJ1-5; 7 bases align to TRBD1. The CDR3 has 13 amino acids. Germline V gene data show CDR1 as PRHDT and CDR2 as FYEKMQ (reference sequence). V shed 0 bases, J shed 11 bases, and the junction held 4 bases outside the gene matches. The CDR3 nucleotides read TGTGCCAGCAGCTTAGGGCAGGGGGGATCCCAGCATTTT. Translation: CASSLGQGGSQHF.